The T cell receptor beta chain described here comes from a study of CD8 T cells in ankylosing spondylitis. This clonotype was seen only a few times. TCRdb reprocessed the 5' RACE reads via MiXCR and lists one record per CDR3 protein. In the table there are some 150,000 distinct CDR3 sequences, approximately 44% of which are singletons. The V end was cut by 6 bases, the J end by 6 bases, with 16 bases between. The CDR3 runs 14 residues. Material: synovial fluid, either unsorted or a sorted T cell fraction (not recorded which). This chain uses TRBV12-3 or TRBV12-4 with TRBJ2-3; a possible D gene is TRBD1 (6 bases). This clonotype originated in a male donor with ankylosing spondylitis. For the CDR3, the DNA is TGTGCCAGCAGGGGGGTGGGGGCGAGGGATACGCAGTATTTT. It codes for CASRGVGARDTQYF.